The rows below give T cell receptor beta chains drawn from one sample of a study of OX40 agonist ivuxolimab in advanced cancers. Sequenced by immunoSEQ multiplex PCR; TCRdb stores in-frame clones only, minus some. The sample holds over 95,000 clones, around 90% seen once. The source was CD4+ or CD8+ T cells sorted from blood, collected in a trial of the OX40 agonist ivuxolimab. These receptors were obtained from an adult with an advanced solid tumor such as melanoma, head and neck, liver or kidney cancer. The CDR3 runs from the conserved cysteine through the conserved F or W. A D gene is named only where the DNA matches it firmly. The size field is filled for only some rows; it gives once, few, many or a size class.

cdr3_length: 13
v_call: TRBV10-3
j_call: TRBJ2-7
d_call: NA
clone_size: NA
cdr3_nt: TGTGCCATCAGGGAGGCGGTCTCCTACGAGCAGTACTTC
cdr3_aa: CAIREAVSYEQYF

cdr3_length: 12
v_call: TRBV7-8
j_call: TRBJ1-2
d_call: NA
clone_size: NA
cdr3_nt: TGTGCCAGCAGCTCCCCCTCGGGAGGGAACACCTTC
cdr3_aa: CASSSPSGGNTF

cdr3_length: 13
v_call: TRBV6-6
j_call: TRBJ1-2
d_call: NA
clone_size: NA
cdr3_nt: TGTGCCAGCAGTCCCTCCGGGACCGACGGCTACACCTTC
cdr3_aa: CASSPSGTDGYTF

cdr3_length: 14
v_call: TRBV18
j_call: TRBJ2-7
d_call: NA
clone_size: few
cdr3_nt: TGTGCCAGCTCACCACCGGGAATGTCCTACGAGCAGTACTTC
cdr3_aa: CASSPPGMSYEQYF

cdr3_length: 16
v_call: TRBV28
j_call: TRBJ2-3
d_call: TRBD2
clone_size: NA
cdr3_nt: TGTGCCAGCAGTCCGCTTCGGACGGGGGGGCAAGATACGCAGTATTTT
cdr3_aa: CASSPLRTGGQDTQYF

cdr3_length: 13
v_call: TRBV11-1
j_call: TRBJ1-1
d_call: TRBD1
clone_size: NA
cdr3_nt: TGTGCCAGCAGCCTGACAGGGGGGACTGAAGCTTTCTTT
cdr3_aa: CASSLTGGTEAFF

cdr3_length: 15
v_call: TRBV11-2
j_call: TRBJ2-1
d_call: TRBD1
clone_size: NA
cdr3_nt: TGTGCCAGCAGCTCCGGGACAGGGGATTACAATGAGCAGTTCTTC
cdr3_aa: CASSSGTGDYNEQFF

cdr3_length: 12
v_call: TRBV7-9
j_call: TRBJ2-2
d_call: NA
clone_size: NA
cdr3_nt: TGTGCCAGCAGCTTGAACACCGGGGAGCTGTTTTTT
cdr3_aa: CASSLNTGELFF

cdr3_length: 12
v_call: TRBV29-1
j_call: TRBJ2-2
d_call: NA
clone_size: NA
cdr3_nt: TGCAGCTCAGGGGTGGGGACCGGGGAGCTGTTTTTT
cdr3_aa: CSSGVGTGELFF

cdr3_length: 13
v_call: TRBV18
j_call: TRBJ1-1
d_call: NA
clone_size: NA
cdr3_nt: TGTGCCAGCTCACCGGCGGGGACCACTGAAGCTTTCTTT
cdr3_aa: CASSPAGTTEAFF

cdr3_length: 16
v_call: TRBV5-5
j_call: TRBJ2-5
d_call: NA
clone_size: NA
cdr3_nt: TGTGCCAGCAGCTTGGCCCGGGTGCCCTACCAAGAGACCCAGTACTTC
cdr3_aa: CASSLARVPYQETQYF

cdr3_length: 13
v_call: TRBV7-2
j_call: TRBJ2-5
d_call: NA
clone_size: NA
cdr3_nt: TGTGCCAGCAGCTTGTGGGTCCGGGAGACCCAGTACTTC
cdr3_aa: CASSLWVRETQYF

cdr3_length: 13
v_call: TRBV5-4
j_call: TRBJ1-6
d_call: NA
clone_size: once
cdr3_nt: TGTGCCAGCAGCTTGGATGAGAATTCACCCCTCCACTTT
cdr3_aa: CASSLDENSPLHF

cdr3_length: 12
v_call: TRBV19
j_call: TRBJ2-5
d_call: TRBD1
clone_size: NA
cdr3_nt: TGTGCCAGCCGGACAGGGCGCGAGACCCAGTACTTC
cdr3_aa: CASRTGRETQYF

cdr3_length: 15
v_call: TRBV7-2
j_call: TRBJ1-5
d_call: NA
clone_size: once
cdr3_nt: TGTGCCAGCAGCTTAAGGTCTGGGCCCAATCAGCCCCAGCATTTT
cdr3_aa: CASSLRSGPNQPQHF

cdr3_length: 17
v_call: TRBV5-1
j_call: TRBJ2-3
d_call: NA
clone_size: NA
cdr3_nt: TGCGCCAGCAGCTTGAATTCCGGGGTCCTAAGCACAGATACGCAGTATTTT
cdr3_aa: CASSLNSGVLSTDTQYF

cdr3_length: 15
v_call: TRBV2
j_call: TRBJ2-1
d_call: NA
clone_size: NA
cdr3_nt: TGTGCCAGCAGTGAAAAGATATCCCCTTACAATGAGCAGTTCTTC
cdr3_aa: CASSEKISPYNEQFF

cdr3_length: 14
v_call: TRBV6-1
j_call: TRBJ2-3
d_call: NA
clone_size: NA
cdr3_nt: TGTGCCAGCACTCGACAACTTAGCACAGATACGCAGTATTTT
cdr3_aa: CASTRQLSTDTQYF

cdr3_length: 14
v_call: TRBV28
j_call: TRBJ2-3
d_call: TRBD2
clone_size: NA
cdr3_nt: TGTGCCAGCCCCCCGACGGCGGGAGGGGGTACGCAGTATTTT
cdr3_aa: CASPPTAGGGTQYF

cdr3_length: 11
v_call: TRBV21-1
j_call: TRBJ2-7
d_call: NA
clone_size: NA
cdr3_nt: TGTGCCAGCAGCACGGACAGGGGAGTTTACTTC
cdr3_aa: CASSTDRGVYF

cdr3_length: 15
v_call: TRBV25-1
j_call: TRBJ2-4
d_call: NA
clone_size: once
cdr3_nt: TGTGCCAGCAGTGGGGCAGGGGAGGCGAAAAACATTCAGTACTTC
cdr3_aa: CASSGAGEAKNIQYF

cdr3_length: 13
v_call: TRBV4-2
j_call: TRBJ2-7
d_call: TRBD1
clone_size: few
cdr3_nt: TGTGCCAGCAGCCTGGGACAGGGAGACGAGCAGTACTTC
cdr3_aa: CASSLGQGDEQYF

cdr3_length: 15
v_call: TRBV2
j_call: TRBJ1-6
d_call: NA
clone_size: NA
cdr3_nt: TGTGCCAGCGGAGGGCAAGGGCAGTCTAATTCACCCCTCCACTTT
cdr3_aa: CASGGQGQSNSPLHF

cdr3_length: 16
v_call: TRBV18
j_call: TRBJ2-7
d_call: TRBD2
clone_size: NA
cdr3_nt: TGTGCCAGCTCACCCCCCAGCCTAGCGGGGTCCTACGAGCAGTACTTC
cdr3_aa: CASSPPSLAGSYEQYF

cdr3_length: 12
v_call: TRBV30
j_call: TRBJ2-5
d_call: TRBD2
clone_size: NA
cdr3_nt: TGTGCCTCCTCACCTCCCCGGGGGGCCCAGTACTTC
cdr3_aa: CASSPPRGAQYF

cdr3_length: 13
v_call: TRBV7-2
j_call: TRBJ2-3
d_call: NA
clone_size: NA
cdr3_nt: TGTGCCAGCAGCTTGGGGACTGGGGATACGCAGTATTTT
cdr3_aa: CASSLGTGDTQYF

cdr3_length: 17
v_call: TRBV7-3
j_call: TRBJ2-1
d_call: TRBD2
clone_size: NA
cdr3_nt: TGTGCCAGCAGCTCCCGGACTAGCGGGGGGTGGTACAATGAGCAGTTCTTC
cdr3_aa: CASSSRTSGGWYNEQFF

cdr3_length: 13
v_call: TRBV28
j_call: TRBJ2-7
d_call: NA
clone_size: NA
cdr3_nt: TGTGCCAGCAGAGCCGACAAGCGCTACGAGCAGTACTTC
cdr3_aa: CASRADKRYEQYF

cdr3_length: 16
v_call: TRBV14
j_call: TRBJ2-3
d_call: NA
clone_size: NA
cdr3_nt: TGTGCCAGCAGCCGAATCGGAGGGGCAAGCACAGATACGCAGTATTTT
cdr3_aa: CASSRIGGASTDTQYF

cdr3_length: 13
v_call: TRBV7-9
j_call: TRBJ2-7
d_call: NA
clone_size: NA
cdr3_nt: TGTGCCAGCAGCCAGACAGACTCCTACGAGCAGTACTTC
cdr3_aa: CASSQTDSYEQYF

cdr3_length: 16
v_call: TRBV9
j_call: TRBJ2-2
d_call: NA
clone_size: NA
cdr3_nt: TGTGCCAGCAGCGTATCTGCGGGGGCCAACACCGGGGAGCTGTTTTTT
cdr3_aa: CASSVSAGANTGELFF

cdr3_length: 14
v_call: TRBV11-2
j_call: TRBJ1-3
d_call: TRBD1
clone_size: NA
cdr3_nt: TGTGCCAGCAGCTTAGCGGGACAGAGAAACACCATATATTTT
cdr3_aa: CASSLAGQRNTIYF

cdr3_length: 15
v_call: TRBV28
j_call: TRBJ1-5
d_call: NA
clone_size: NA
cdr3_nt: TGTGCCAGCAGATCACAACAGGGTCACAATCAGCCCCAGCATTTT
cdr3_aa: CASRSQQGHNQPQHF

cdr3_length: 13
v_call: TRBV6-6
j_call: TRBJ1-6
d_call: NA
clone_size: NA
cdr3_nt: TGTGCCAGCAGTAGAAAAACGAATTCACCCCTCCACTTT
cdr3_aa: CASSRKTNSPLHF

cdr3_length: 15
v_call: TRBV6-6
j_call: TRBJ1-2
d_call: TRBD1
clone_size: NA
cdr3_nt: TGTGCCAGCAGGAACAGCGGACAGGGGAGCCATGGCTACACCTTC
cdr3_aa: CASRNSGQGSHGYTF

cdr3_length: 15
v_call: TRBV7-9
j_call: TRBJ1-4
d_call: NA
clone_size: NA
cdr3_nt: TGTGCCAGCAGAGAGGGCAGGGTGGATAAGGGGAAACTGTTTTTT
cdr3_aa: CASREGRVDKGKLFF

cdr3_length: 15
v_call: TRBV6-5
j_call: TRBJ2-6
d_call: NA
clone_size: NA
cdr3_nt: TGTGCCAGCAGTCAACAGATCTCTGGGGCCAACGTCCTGACTTTC
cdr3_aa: CASSQQISGANVLTF

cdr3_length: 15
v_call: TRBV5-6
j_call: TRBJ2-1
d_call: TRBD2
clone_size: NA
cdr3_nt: TGTGCCAGCAGCTCGGGACTAGACTCCTACAATGAGCAGTTCTTC
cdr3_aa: CASSSGLDSYNEQFF

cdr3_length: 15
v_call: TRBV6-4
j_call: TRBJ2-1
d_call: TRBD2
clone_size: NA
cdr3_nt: TGTGCCAGCAGTGAACGGGGGGGAATCTACAATGAGCAGTTCTTC
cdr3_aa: CASSERGGIYNEQFF

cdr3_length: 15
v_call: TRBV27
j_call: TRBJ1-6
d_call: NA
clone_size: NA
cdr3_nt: TGTGCCAGCACCGTTTATAATGGGCTTGGTTCACCCCTCCACTTT
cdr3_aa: CASTVYNGLGSPLHF

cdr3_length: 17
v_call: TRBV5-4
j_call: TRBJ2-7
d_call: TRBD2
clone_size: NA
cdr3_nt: TGTGCCAGCAGCTTGGAACTAGCGGGAGTCGACTCCTACGAGCAGTACTTC
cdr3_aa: CASSLELAGVDSYEQYF

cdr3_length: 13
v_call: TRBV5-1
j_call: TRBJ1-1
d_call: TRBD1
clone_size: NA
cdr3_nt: TGCGCCAGCAGTGGACAGGGTGACACTGAAGCTTTCTTT
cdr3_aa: CASSGQGDTEAFF